This T cell receptor beta chain is from a study of cytomegalovirus exposure and HLA in healthy donors. PCR employed 60 Vbeta and 13 Jbeta primers. Sequenced by immunoSEQ multiplex PCR; TCRdb stores in-frame clones only, minus some. The sample consists of about 160,000 clones, about 80% of them appearing once. J lost 4 bases, V lost 0 bases, and 3 bases had no gene match. This CDR3 comprises 15 residues. From germline, CDR1 is MNHEY and CDR2 SMNVEV (reference sequence). Worth noting for this clone: Antigen specificity is unknown.

Findings and caveats of the study: Across HLA loci, a later analysis found differing TCR association rates, with DRB1 most and HLA-C fewest.

This clonotype originated in a woman aged 45-60 years in good health and CMV-seronegative. The J gene is TRBJ2-1, the V gene TRBV27; 7 bases are a match to TRBD2. Sequenced: PBMCs. In DNA form, the CDR3 reads TGTGCCAGCAGTTTATCGTTGCGGGGGTACAATGAGCAGTTCTTC. Amino acid sequence: CASSLSLRGYNEQFF.